This TCR beta chain was profiled in a study of identical twins (dated by TCRdb to between 2015 and 2016). A note on the overall study: To test whether fetal clonotypes persist, the study used deep sequencing on TCR alpha and beta repertoires from monozygotic twins, unrelated adults of various ages, and cord blood. To rule out contamination, replicate twin experiments were performed at different times with different library preparation protocols. What the research found in general, with its limitations: Abundant cord blood beta clonotypes had fewer insertions, young adult naive repertoires showed a similar but weaker trend, and memory repertoires showed no such trend. Excess twin sharing in beta out-of-frame sequences was weaker because fewer shared sequences lowered the signal-to-noise ratio. Because the same donors could not be followed over many years, the conclusions relied on cross-sectional statistical analysis. Compared with coincidental sharing between unrelated individuals, out-of-frame TCR alpha sequences shared between twins showed an excess of sequences with low generation probability. Invariant T cells such as MAIT and iNKT could partly confound zero-insertion analyses, though diverse VJ usage argued against this for most clonotypes. In monozygotic twins, out-of-frame TCR alpha sharing was systematically underestimated by recombination models, although the models agreed with sharing between unrelated individuals.

Only healthy Caucasian donors were included. Three unrelated non-twin adults were additionally sequenced: a male aged 18 to 29, a male aged 50 to 60 and a female aged 50 to 60. Miltenyi CD45RO+ enrichment and human naive T-cell isolation kits were used to isolate memory (CD45RO+) and naive T cells from PBMC. Library creation used 5' RACE. Sequencing took place on an Illumina HiSeq 2000. A universal primer binding site was introduced by template switching, and a unique molecular identifier was present in the final cDNA, enabling accurate counting of TCR cDNA molecules. Specific primers in the conserved constant-segment region were used to synthesize first-strand cDNA for the TCR alpha and beta chains. To control for contamination, every cDNA library was double barcoded, receiving both a SMART-Mk sample barcode and Illumina barcodes. TruSeq adapter sequences, together with Illumina sample barcodes, were added in two successive PCR steps. The Illumina HiSeq platform was used with custom primers to sequence TCR alpha and beta cDNA libraries. For the original study's pipeline: MiGEC was used to process raw reads and extract unique molecular identifiers, and MiXCR was used to find CDR3 positions. Recombination models were inferred per individual with the repgenHMM and IGoR tools using an EM algorithm. Shared clonotype analysis was performed with the tcR package in R, normalizing sharing by the product of cloneset sizes. To study raw recombination without the effects of thymic and clonal selection, out-of-frame nonproductive sequences were analyzed. TCRdb reran the public reads through fastp at Q25 and MiXCR, keeping productive beta chains. Each CDR3 protein gets just one entry, which takes the most common genes and DNA from the rows behind it. TCRdb's processing, not the study's, gives the V and J calls here. This sample gives under 450,000 distinct CDR3 sequences in total; 18% of them show up just once. 9.5% to 15% of the sample rests with the top ten.

In this sample, this clonotype turned up a few times. Its antigen remains undetermined. Base quality data are lacking; no much larger clone is found one base away. V has 4 bases trimmed and J has 8 bases trimmed; junction bases matching no gene number 6. The cysteine opens and the phenylalanine closes a CDR3 of 15 amino acids. The retained sequence is limited to the CDR3, 45 bases, with the frame set at the first base. CDR1 and CDR2 are read off the germline V gene as LGHNA and YSLEER. This TCR was recovered from a man aged 50 to 60 in good health. Source material: naive T cells sorted from blood. Taken with the paper, the label for cell subset or site translates to: cells isolated with a human naive T-cell isolation kit. Rearrangement joined TRBV4-3 to TRBJ1-4; 11 central bases correspond to TRBD1. Here is the DNA: TGCGCCAGCAGCCGAGGACAGGGGGCGATCGAAAAACTGTTTTTT. This gives the protein CASSRGQGAIEKLFF.